These 18 T cell receptor beta chains were all obtained from the same sample, sequenced in a study of siplizumab effects on memory and regulatory T cells. The assay was immunoSEQ multiplex PCR, and TCRdb's table has in-frame clones only and misses some. Of over 100,000 clones in the sample, 80% to 95% are singletons; the top ten hold around 0.16%. The sample was non-Treg CD4+ T cells sorted from blood. Source of these receptors: a human donor in good health.

The V and J genes are TRBV7-6 and TRBJ1-2; no clear D gene. V was clipped by 1 base and J by 2 bases, with 8 bases between them. Germline V gene lookup returns CDR1 SGHVS and CDR2 FNYEAQ. This CDR3 is built from 14 residues. CDR3 DNA: TGTGCCAGCAGCTTAGGAACAGCAAACTATGGCTACACCTTC. It specifies CASSLGTANYGYTF. Full variable domain (rest looked up from reference TRBV7-6 and TRBJ1-2): GAGVSQSPRYKVTKRGQDVALRCDPISGHVSLYWYRQALGQGPEFLTYFNYEAQQDKSGLPNDRFSAERPEGSISTLTIQRTEQRDSAMYRCASSLGTANYGYTFGSGTRLTVV.

The gene calls are TRBV5-1 and TRBJ2-1; 8 nucleotides agree with TRBD1. J gave up 8 bases and V 2 bases, and 9 bases lay outside the gene matches. The CDR3 is 15 amino acids. Germline values: CDR1 SGHRS, CDR2 YFSETQ. The CDR3 loop is CASSLLRGPMDEQFF. The CDR3 DNA is TGCGCCAGCAGCTTACTCAGGGGGCCCATGGATGAGCAGTTCTTC.

The rearrangement uses TRBV10-3 and TRBJ1-6; 8 nucleotides line up with TRBD1. CDR1 ENHRY and CDR2 SYGVKD come from the germline V gene. This CDR3 region has 17 residues. Germline trimming cut 1 base from V and 6 bases from J; bases unmatched to any gene: 8. The CDR3 is CAISEYGTGSFNSPLHF. The CDR3, as DNA: TGTGCCATCAGTGAGTACGGGACAGGATCATTTAATTCACCCCTCCACTTT.

The V gene is TRBV29-1, the J gene TRBJ1-2; D possibly corresponds to TRBD1 (6 bases). The V end was cut by 7 bases, the J end by 6 bases, with 21 bases between. The CDR3 has 14 amino acids. Germline V gene lookup returns CDR1 SQVTM and CDR2 ANQGSEA. The CDR3 DNA sequence: TGCAGCGCCTCCCCGCAGGGGCCTTGGGATGGCTACACCTTC. This sequence encodes CSASPQGPWDGYTF.

J is TRBJ1-2 and V is TRBV6-5; 8 positions match TRBD1. This CDR3 comprises 14 residues. Germline V gene sequence: CDR1 MNHEY, CDR2 SVGAGI. With 10 bases clipped from V and 4 bases from J, the junction kept 11 bases outside the gene matches. This CDR3 is CATRTGQGPYGYTF. The CDR3 DNA reads TGTGCCACCCGAACCGGACAGGGTCCCTATGGCTACACCTTC.

The chain uses TRBV5-8 and TRBJ1-6; D unresolved. The V gene's germline CDR1 is SGHTS and CDR2 YDEGEE. The V end was cut by 2 bases, the J end by 8 bases, with 14 bases between. The CDR3 is 15 amino acids. CDR3 in amino acids: CASSFGAASYSPLHF. DNA of the CDR3: TGTGCCAGCAGCTTTGGTGCGGCTTCTTATTCACCCCTCCACTTT.

The chain combines TRBV7-2 with TRBJ2-5, with TRBD2 identical over 10 bases. Germline assignment: CDR1 SGHTA and CDR2 FQGNSA. After removal of 5 bases from V and 2 bases from J, the junction contained 8 bases not matched to a gene. The CDR3 covers 16 residues. CDR3 DNA: TGTGCCAGCAGCCCTGGGGTAGCGGGGGGACAAGAGACCCAGTACTTC. Translation gives CASSPGVAGGQETQYF. The whole variable domain, filled in from reference TRBV7-2 and TRBJ2-5, reads GAGVSQSPSNKVTEKGKDVELRCDPISGHTALYWYRQSLGQGLEFLIYFQGNSAPDKSGLPSDRFSAERTGGSVSTLTIQRTQQEDSAVYLCASSPGVAGGQETQYFGPGTRLLVL.

The rearrangement joins TRBV7-8 to TRBJ2-3; weak D call: TRBD2 (7 bases). The CDR3 runs 15 residues. Trimming took 5 bases from V and 0 from J, leaving 12 bases between them. The germline V gene encodes CDR1 SGHVS and CDR2 FQNEAQ. The DNA for the CDR3 is TGTGCCAGCAGCCGGAGGGGGGGGAGCACAGATACGCAGTATTTT. Translation gives CASSRRGGSTDTQYF.

The sample holds a few counts of this clone. The V and J genes are TRBV7-6 and TRBJ2-7; 10 bases are shared with TRBD1. V lost 6 bases and J lost 2; bases outside the gene matches: 4. This CDR3 is 14 amino acids long. Germline V gene lookup returns CDR1 SGHVS and CDR2 FNYEAQ. The CDR3 is CASSSGTGAYEQYF. The CDR3, as DNA: TGTGCCAGCAGTTCCGGGACAGGGGCCTACGAGCAGTACTTC.

The V gene is TRBV5-1, the J gene TRBJ2-7; 9 bases are shared with TRBD1. Germline CDR1 reads SGHRS; CDR2 reads YFSETQ. J gave up 3 bases and V 2 bases, and 12 bases lay outside the gene matches. The CDR3 extends over 17 amino acids. The CDR3, as DNA: TGCGCCAGCAGCTTTGAGGGTCTACTGGGACAGGGCTACGAGCAGTACTTC. It specifies CASSFEGLLGQGYEQYF.

V is TRBV19 and J is TRBJ1-3; TRBD1 is a possible D gene (5 bases). The CDR3 is 16 amino acids. Germline CDR1 LNHDA, CDR2 SQIVND (reference sequence). The V end lost 0 bases, the J end lost 2 bases, and 11 bases lay between the germline ends. DNA for the CDR3: TGTGCCAGTAGTATAGATCTTATCAGGGCTGGAAACACCATATATTTT. The encoded protein is CASSIDLIRAGNTIYF.

This chain connects TRBV7-2 to TRBJ1-1; no definite D call. From germline, CDR1 is SGHTA and CDR2 FQGNSA. This CDR3 spans 15 amino acids. Trimming pared 5 bases from V and 5 bases from J, leaving 18 bases between. The CDR3 sequence: CASSPRKSVRTEAFF. The CDR3 DNA follows: TGTGCCAGCAGCCCCCGGAAATCTGTAAGGACTGAAGCTTTCTTT.

The chain employs TRBV6-1 and TRBJ1-4; D possibly corresponds to TRBD1 (5 bases). Germline V gene lookup returns CDR1 MNHNS and CDR2 SASEGT. The CDR3 contains 15 residues. V dropped 5 bases and J dropped 7 bases, with 17 bases sitting between them. Written as DNA, the CDR3 is TGTGCCAGCAGTCAGGGTAGGGGACGGGGTGAAAAACTGTTTTTT. It specifies CASSQGRGRGEKLFF.

The chain is built from TRBV6-5 and TRBJ2-7, with TRBD1 as a possible D gene (6 bases). The V end lost 6 bases, the J end lost 6 bases, and 15 bases lay between the germline ends. Germline CDR1 MNHEY, CDR2 SVGAGI. CDR3 size: 13 residues. The CDR3 loop is CASSLLRGGEQYF. The CDR3 bases are TGTGCCAGCAGCCTCCTCAGGGGTGGCGAGCAGTACTTC.

This chain links TRBV7-9 with TRBJ1-2, with 9 nucleotides matching TRBD1. The CDR3 is 16 amino acids. Germline CDR1 reads SEHNR; CDR2 reads FQNEAQ (reference sequence). With V trimmed by 5 bases and J by 3 bases, 10 bases remained unmatched. The DNA of the CDR3 is TGTGCCAGCAGCCCAGTGGGACAGGGTTCGGACTATGGCTACACCTTC. Translating gives CASSPVGQGSDYGYTF.

The CDR3 spells CASSPAGGDTEAFF. CDR3 sequence (DNA): TGTGCCAGCTCACCGGCAGGGGGGGACACTGAAGCTTTCTTT. The chain carries TRBV18 and TRBJ1-1, with 7 bases fitting TRBD1. With 3 bases clipped from V and 3 bases from J, the junction kept 4 bases outside the gene matches. Germline lookup yields CDR1 KGHSH and CDR2 LQKENI. The CDR3 covers 14 residues. The complete variable domain, with remaining parts taken from reference TRBV18 and TRBJ1-1, reads NAGVMQNPRHLVRRRGQEARLRCSPMKGHSHVYWYRQLPEEGLKFMVYLQKENIIDESGMPKERFSAEFPKEGPSILRIQQVVRGDSAAYFCASSPAGGDTEAFFGQGTRLTVV.

The chain employs TRBV19 and TRBJ2-4; D possibly corresponds to TRBD2 (5 bases). The CDR3 sequence is 15 residues long. Germline V gives CDR1 LNHDA, CDR2 SQIVND (reference sequence). Trimming shortened V by 5 bases and J by 4 bases, and 15 bases separated the two germline ends. For the CDR3, the DNA is TGTGCCAGTAGTCCCTCAGCGGCGCATAAAAACATTCAGTACTTC. Its translation: CASSPSAAHKNIQYF.

The chain has TRBV5-1 and TRBJ2-3, with TRBD2 matching 8 bases. Germline lookup yields CDR1 SGHRS and CDR2 YFSETQ. V was pared by 4 bases and J by 6 bases, with 10 bases of the junction left unmatched. The CDR3 is 15 residues long. The CDR3 reads CASSGKRGLGDTQYF. In DNA form, the CDR3 reads TGCGCCAGCAGCGGGAAGCGGGGGCTAGGGGATACGCAGTATTTT.